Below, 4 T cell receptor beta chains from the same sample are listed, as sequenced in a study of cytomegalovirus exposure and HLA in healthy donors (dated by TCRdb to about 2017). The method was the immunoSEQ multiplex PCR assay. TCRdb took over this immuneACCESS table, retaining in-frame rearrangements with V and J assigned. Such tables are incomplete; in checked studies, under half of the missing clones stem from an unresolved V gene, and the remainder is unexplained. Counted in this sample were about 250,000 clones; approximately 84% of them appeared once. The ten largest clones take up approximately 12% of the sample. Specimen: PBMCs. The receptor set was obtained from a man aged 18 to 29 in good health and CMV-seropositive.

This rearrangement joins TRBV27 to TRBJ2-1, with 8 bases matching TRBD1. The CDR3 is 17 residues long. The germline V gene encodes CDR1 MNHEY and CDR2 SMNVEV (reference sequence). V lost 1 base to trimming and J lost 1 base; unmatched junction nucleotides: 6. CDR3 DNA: TGTGCCAGCAGTTTATACCCAGGGGGCGCTTCCTACAATGAGCAGTTCTTC. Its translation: CASSLYPGGASYNEQFF.

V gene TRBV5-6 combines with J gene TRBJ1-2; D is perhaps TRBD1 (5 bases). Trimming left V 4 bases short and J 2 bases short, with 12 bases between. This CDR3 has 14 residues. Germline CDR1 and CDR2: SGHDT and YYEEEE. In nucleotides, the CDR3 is TGTGCCAGCAGCCGACAGACTATCAACTATGGCTACACCTTC. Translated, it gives CASSRQTINYGYTF.

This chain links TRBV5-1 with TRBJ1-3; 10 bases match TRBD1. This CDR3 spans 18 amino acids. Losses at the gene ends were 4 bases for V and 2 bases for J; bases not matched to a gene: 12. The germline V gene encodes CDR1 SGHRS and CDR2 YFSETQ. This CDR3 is CASSTGPLGQGTGNTIYF. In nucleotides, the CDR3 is TGCGCCAGCAGCACCGGACCGCTGGGACAGGGGACTGGAAACACCATATATTTT.

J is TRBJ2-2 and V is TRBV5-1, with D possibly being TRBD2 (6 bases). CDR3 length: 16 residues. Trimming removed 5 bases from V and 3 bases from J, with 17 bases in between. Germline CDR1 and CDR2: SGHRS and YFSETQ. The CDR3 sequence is CASSSRGMGDTGELFF. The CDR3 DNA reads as TGCGCCAGCAGTTCCCGGGGGATGGGAGACACCGGGGAGCTGTTTTTT.